These 5 T cell receptor beta chains share one sample of origin, sequenced in a study of PD-1 blockade in classical Hodgkin lymphoma. Clones were sequenced by immunoSEQ multiplex PCR, and TCRdb holds only the in-frame ones, with some missing. The sample yields approximately 34,000 clones, approximately 85% seen once. There was relapse after autologous stem cell transplantation in every patient, and there was variation in brentuximab vedotin exposure. The specimen was peripheral blood mononuclear cells (PBMCs), collected at baseline. The receptors stem from a human donor with classical Hodgkin lymphoma.

The chain recombines TRBV4-2 with TRBJ2-3; possible D gene TRBD2, 5 bases. The CDR3 contains 19 residues. In germline, CDR1 is LGHNA, CDR2 YNFKEQ. V was shortened by 0 bases and J by 1 base, with 20 bases between the two germline ends. CDR3 sequence reads: CASSQDVVARPGGTDTQYF. Here the CDR3 DNA reads TGTGCCAGCAGCCAAGACGTCGTGGCAAGACCCGGGGGCACAGATACGCAGTATTTT.

This chain connects TRBV6-4 to TRBJ1-2; D uncertain. CDR3 size: 15 residues. Germline-derived CDR1 and CDR2 are MRHNA and SNTAGT. V gave up 4 bases and J gave up 4 bases, with 16 bases separating them. In DNA form, the CDR3 reads TGTGCCAGCAGTGCTTCCGCACATTCCCTCTATGGCTACACCTTC. It codes for CASSASAHSLYGYTF.

The CDR3 loop reads CAWSLRGHPGYTF. The CDR3 region has the DNA TGTGCCTGGAGTCTCAGGGGGCATCCTGGCTACACCTTC. The chain combines TRBV30 with TRBJ1-2; 8 positions match TRBD1. The germline CDR1 and CDR2 sequences are GTSNPN and SVGIG (reference sequence). The CDR3 loop spans 13 amino acids. After removal of 2 bases from V and 7 bases from J, the junction contained 6 bases not matched to a gene.

A single count supports this clone. The J gene is TRBJ2-1, the V gene TRBV7-9; maybe TRBD1 (7 bases). This CDR3 is 12 amino acids long. Per germline, CDR1 SEHNR and CDR2 FQNEAQ (reference sequence). The V and J ends lost 11 bases and 2 bases respectively, with 10 bases between them. In nucleotides, the CDR3 is TGTGCCGTCAGGGGGGCCTACAATGAGCAGTTCTTC. This sequence encodes CAVRGAYNEQFF.

This clone was picked up a small number of times. The CDR3 DNA is TGTGCCAGTGGTGGGGGACCCAACACTGAAGCTTTCTTT. Protein sequence: CASGGGPNTEAFF. V is TRBV7-2 and J is TRBJ1-1, with a weak D call TRBD1 (5 bases). The CDR3 has 13 residues. V lost 9 bases and J lost 2, with 13 bases in between. Germline V CDR1 and CDR2: SGHTA, FQGNSA.